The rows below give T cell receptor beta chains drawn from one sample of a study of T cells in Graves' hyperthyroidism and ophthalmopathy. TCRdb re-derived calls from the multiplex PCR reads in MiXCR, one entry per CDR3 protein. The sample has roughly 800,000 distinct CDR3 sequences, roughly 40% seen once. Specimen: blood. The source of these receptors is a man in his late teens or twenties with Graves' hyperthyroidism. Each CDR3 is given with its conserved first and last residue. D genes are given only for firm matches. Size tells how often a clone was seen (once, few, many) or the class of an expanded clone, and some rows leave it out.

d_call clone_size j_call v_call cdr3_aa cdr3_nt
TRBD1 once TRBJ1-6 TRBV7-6 CASSQKYRGTNSYNPPLHF TGTGCCAGCAGCCAGAAATACAGGGGTACGAATTCCTATAATCCACCCCTCCACTTT
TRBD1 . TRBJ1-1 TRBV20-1 CSAFRGRETEAFF TGCAGTGCCTTCAGGGGGCGGGAAACTGAAGCTTTCTTT
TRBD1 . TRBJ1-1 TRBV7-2 CASGHGQGATEAFF TGTGCCAGCGGCCATGGACAGGGGGCGACTGAAGCTTTCTTT
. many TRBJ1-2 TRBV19 CASSLQGRYGYTF TGTGCCAGTAGTCTCCAGGGGCGCTATGGCTACACCTTC
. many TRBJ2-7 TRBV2 CASLWVLGPAYEQYF TGTGCCAGCCTGTGGGTACTCGGCCCGGCCTACGAGCAGTACTTC
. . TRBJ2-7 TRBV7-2 CASSLVGALNSYEQYF TGTGCCAGCAGCTTGGTAGGGGCGCTAAACTCCTACGAGCAGTACTTC
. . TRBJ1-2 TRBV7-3 CASTNYFGIGRGDYGYTF TGTGCCAGCACCAACTACTTCGGAATAGGCAGGGGAGACTATGGCTACACCTTC
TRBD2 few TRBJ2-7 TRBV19 CASRSTSVHEQYF TGTGCCAGTAGGTCGACTAGCGTCCACGAGCAGTACTTC
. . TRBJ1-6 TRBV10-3 CAINPATHNSPLHF TGTGCCATCAACCCTGCGACTCATAATTCACCCCTCCACTTT
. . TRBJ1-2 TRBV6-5 CASSYLRGPYGYTF TGTGCCAGCAGTTACTTGAGGGGTCCCTATGGCTACACCTTC
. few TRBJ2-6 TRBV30 CAWGSGANVLTF TGTGCCTGGGGGTCTGGGGCCAACGTCCTGACTTTC
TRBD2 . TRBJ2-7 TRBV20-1 CSARSYSGSPSYEQYF TGCAGTGCTAGGAGTTATAGCGGGTCACCTTCCTACGAGCAGTACTTC
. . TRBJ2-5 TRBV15 CATSSGDRETQYF TGTGCCACCAGCAGCGGAGACAGGGAGACCCAGTACTTC
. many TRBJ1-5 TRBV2 CASSSGTQGQPQHF TGTGCCAGCAGCTCCGGGACACAGGGTCAGCCCCAGCATTTT
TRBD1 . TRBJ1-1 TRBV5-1 CASMLDRGNTEAFF TGCGCCAGCATGCTGGACAGGGGGAACACTGAAGCTTTCTTT
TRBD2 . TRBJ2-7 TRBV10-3 CAIRRGPSGESEQYF TGTGCCATCAGACGGGGGCCTAGCGGGGAGAGTGAGCAGTACTTC
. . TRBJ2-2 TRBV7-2 CASSSGTLNTGELFF TGTGCCAGCAGTTCAGGGACATTGAACACCGGGGAGCTGTTTTTT
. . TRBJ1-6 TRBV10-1 CASRDGAHSPLHF TGCGCCAGCCGCGACGGGGCCCATTCACCCCTCCACTTT
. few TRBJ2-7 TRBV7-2 CASSATPQGYEQYF TGTGCCAGCAGCGCCACTCCACAGGGTTACGAGCAGTACTTC
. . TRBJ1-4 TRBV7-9 CASSPRADSNEKLFF TGTGCCAGCAGCCCCCGGGCTGACTCTAATGAAAAACTGTTTTTT
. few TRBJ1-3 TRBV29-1 CSVEEGGFSGNTIYF TGCAGCGTTGAAGAAGGAGGATTCTCTGGAAACACCATATATTTT
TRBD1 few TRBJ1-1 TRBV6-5 CASSYRNRGGGNTEAFF TGTGCCAGCAGTTACCGAAACAGGGGCGGGGGGAACACTGAAGCTTTCTTT
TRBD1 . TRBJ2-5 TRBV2 CASSEGQGATQYF TGTGCCAGCAGTGAGGGACAGGGCGCGACCCAGTACTTC
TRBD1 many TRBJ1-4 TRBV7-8 CASSSSGGEKLFF TGTGCCAGCAGCTCGTCAGGGGGTGAAAAACTGTTTTTT
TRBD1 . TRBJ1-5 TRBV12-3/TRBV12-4 CASSPSTGGVETQHF TGTGCCAGCAGTCCTTCGACAGGGGGAGTTGAGACCCAGCATTTT
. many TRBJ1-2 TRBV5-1 CASSLAGRNYGYTF TGCGCCAGCAGCTTGGCCGGGCGGAACTATGGCTACACCTTC
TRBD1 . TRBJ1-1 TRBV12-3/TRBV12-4 CASSPTLGQGQDTEAFF TGTGCCAGCAGTCCTACCTTGGGACAGGGGCAGGACACTGAAGCTTTCTTT
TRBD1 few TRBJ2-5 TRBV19 CASSIGQGETQYF TGTGCCAGTAGTATCGGACAGGGGGAGACCCAGTACTTC